A selection of T cell receptor beta chains follows, all from one sample in a study of blood T cells in healthy people across ages. Using its own MiXCR run on the 5' RACE reads, TCRdb lists one record per CDR3 protein. Among approximately 1.5 million distinct CDR3 sequences, approximately 32% were seen once, and the ten largest hold about 11%. The specimen was blood. The receptors stem from a young woman in good health. Both conserved end residues are part of each CDR3. D genes are given only for firm matches. Some rows mark clone size as missing; the rest say once, few, many or name a class of expanded clone.

clone_size	d_call	v_call	j_call	cdr3_aa	cdr3_nt
-	TRBD2	TRBV7-9	TRBJ2-1	CASSVFSGRAGNEQFF	TGTGCCAGCAGCGTGTTTAGCGGGAGGGCCGGCAATGAGCAGTTCTTC
few	-	TRBV12-3/TRBV12-4	TRBJ2-1	CASSFLESNEQFF	TGTGCCAGCAGTTTCCTAGAAAGCAATGAGCAGTTCTTC
-	-	TRBV7-9	TRBJ2-7	CASSLGPEWEQYF	TGTGCCAGCAGCTTAGGCCCTGAGTGGGAGCAGTACTTC
once	TRBD1	TRBV3-1	TRBJ1-4	CASSLDRGRATNEELFF	TGTGCCAGCAGCCTAGACAGGGGCCGAGCAACTAATGAAGAACTGTTTTTT
few	-	TRBV7-3	TRBJ2-6	CASSLTSYLGDSGANVLTF	TGTGCCAGCAGCTTAACGTCATACCTTGGTGACTCTGGGGCCAACGTCCTGACTTTC
-	TRBD1	TRBV12-3/TRBV12-4	TRBJ2-7	CASSPQGAMFYEQYF	TGTGCCAGCAGCCCCCAGGGGGCGATGTTTTACGAGCAGTACTTC
-	-	TRBV9	TRBJ1-2	CASSVERTAIRSSYGYTF	TGTGCCAGCAGCGTAGAGCGGACAGCCATCCGTTCTAGCTATGGCTACACCTTC
-	-	TRBV5-1	TRBJ2-1	CASSGQGNGEQFF	TGCGCCAGCAGCGGGCAGGGTAACGGTGAGCAGTTCTTC
few	-	TRBV7-9	TRBJ2-3	CASSPDWDSTDTQYF	TGTGCCAGCAGCCCTGATTGGGACAGCACAGATACGCAGTATTTT
-	-	TRBV7-9	TRBJ1-2	CASSWDGRGYTF	TGTGCCAGCAGCTGGGACGGAAGAGGCTACACCTTC
few	-	TRBV29-1	TRBJ2-2	CSVDVAETNTGELFF	TGCAGCGTTGATGTGGCCGAGACGAACACCGGGGAGCTGTTTTTT
-	-	TRBV10-3	TRBJ2-3	CAISRQAGTDTQYF	TGTGCCATCAGTAGACAGGCCGGCACAGATACGCAGTATTTT
-	-	TRBV11-2	TRBJ2-5	CASSRGRDSAKETQYF	TGTGCCAGCAGCCGCGGGCGGGACTCCGCGAAAGAGACCCAGTACTTC
-	-	TRBV7-2	TRBJ2-3	CASSAYLLDTQYF	TGTGCCAGCAGCGCCTACCTGCTAGATACGCAGTATTTT
-	-	TRBV6-1	TRBJ1-1	CASSVDFNTEAFF	TGTGCCAGCAGTGTGGACTTCAACACTGAAGCTTTCTTT
few	TRBD2	TRBV6-1	TRBJ2-1	CASSERAGGNEQFF	TGTGCCAGCAGTGAAAGAGCGGGGGGGAATGAGCAGTTCTTC
-	TRBD1	TRBV9	TRBJ2-2	CASSVRGTGATGELFF	TGTGCCAGCAGCGTTCGCGGGACAGGGGCCACCGGGGAGCTGTTTTTT